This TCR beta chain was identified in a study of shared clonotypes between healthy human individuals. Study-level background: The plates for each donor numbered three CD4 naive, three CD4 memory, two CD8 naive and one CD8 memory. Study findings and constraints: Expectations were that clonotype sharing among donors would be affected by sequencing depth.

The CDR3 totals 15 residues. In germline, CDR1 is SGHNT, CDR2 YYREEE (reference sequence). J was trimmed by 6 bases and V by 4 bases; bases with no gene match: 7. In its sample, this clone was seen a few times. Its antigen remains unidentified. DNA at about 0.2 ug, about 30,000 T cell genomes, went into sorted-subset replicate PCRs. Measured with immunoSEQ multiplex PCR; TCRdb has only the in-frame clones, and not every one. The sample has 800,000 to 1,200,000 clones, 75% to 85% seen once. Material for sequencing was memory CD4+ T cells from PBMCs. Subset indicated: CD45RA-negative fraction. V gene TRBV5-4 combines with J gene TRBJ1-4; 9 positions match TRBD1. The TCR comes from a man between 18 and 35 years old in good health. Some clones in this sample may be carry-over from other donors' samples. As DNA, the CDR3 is TGTGCCAGCAGCGCAAGGGACAGGGAAGATGAAAAACTGTTTTTT. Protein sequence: CASSARDREDEKLFF.